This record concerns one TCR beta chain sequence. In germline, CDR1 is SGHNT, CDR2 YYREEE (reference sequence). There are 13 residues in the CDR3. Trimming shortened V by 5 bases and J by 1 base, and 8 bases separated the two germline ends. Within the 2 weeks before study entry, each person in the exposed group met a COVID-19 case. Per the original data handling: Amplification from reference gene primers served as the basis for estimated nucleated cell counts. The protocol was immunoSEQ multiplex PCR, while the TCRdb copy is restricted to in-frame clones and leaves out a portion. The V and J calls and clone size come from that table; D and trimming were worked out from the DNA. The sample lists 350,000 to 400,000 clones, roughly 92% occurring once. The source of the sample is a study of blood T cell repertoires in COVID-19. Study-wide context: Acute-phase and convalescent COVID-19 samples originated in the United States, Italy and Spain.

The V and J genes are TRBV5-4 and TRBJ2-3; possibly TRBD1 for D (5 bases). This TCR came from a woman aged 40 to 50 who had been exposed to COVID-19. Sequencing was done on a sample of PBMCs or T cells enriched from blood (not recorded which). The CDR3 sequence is CASSPTGTDTQYF. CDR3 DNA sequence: TGTGCCAGCAGTCCGACAGGCACAGATACGCAGTATTTT.